This TCR beta chain emerged from a study of long-term antiretroviral therapy in people with HIV. Study background: First collections came about a decade before the 2015 immediate-ART recommendation.

Study-level results: Dominant in the repertoire at all time points were clones expanded before ART.

There are a few counts of this clone. Its antigen remains unidentified. Germline assignment: CDR1 MNHEY and CDR2 SVGAGI. This CDR3 has 13 residues. The germline V and J ends were trimmed by 6 bases and 13 bases, with 21 bases remaining between them. Version v3.0 of the immunoSEQ assay was performed at survey level. This table comes from immunoSEQ multiplex PCR, and its TCRdb copy is limited to in-frame clones, with some not included. The repertoire has nearly 11,000 clones, 76% of them found once; the top ten carry around 20%. This TCR was recovered from a man aged 25 to 40 with HIV. The V call is TRBV6-5, the J call TRBJ2-5; possible D gene TRBD1, 5 bases. The source material was unsorted PBMCs, sampled at the start of antiretroviral therapy, before treatment. The CDR3 DNA reads TGTGCCAGCAGATCCGCAGGGATCCCATTTCTGTACTTC. Residues: CASRSAGIPFLYF.